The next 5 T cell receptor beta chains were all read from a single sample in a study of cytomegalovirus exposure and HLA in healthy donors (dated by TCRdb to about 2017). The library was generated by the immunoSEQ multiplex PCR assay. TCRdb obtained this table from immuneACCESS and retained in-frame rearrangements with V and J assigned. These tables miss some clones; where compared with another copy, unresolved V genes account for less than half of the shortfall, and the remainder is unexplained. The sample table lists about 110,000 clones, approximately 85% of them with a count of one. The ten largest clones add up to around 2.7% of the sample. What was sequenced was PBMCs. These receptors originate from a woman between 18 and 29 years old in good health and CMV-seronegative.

The CDR3 spells CASSLGGGRSTDTQYF. The CDR3 bases are TGTGCCAGCAGTTTGGGGGGGGGCCGAAGCACAGATACGCAGTATTTT. The chain has TRBV27 and TRBJ2-3, with D perhaps matching TRBD2 (7 bases). Germline V gene data show CDR1 as MNHEY and CDR2 as SMNVEV (reference sequence). The CDR3 consists of 16 residues. Trimming cost V 3 bases and J 0 bases, with 13 bases left between them.

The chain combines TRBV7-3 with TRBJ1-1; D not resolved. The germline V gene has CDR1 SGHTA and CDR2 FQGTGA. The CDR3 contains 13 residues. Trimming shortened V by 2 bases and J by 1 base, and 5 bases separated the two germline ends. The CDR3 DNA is TGTGCCAGCAGCTTAGGCAGGAACACTGAAGCTTTCTTT. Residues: CASSLGRNTEAFF.

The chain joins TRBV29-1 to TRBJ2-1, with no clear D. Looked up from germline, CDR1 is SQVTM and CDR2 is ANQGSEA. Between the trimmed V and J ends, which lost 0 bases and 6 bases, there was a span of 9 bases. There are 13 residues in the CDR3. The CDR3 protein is CSVEDHGVNEQFF. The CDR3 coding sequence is TGCAGCGTTGAAGATCACGGAGTCAATGAGCAGTTCTTC.

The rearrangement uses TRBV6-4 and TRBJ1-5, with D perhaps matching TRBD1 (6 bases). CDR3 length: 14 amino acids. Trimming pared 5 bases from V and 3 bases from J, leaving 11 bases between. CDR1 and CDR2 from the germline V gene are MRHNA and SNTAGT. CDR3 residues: CASSPEGDNQPQHF. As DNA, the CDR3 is TGTGCCAGCAGTCCCGAGGGGGACAATCAGCCCCAGCATTTT.

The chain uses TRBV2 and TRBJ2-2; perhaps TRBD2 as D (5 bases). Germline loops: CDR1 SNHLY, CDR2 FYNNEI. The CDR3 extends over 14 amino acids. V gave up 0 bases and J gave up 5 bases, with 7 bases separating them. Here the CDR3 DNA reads TGTGCCAGCAGTGAAGCGGGAGTAACCGGGGAGCTGTTTTTT. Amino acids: CASSEAGVTGELFF.